These T cell receptor beta chains were read from a single sample in a study of CD8 T cells in ankylosing spondylitis. In TCRdb, the 5' RACE reads were re-called with MiXCR into one record per CDR3 protein. Among under 150,000 distinct CDR3 sequences, roughly 8.8% were seen once, and the ten largest hold under 7.5%. Source material: synovial fluid, either unsorted or a sorted T cell fraction (not recorded which). These receptors all come from a male donor with ankylosing spondylitis. Each CDR3 is given without its conserved first and last residue.

V,J,CDR3
TRBV4-2,TRBJ1-2,ASSLSEGSLDGYT
TRBV20-1,TRBJ1-4,SASPGTAYDEKLF
TRBV5-1,TRBJ1-2,ASSLDTAGYGYT
TRBV2,TRBJ1-1,ASTRLNQGGGEAF
TRBV20-1,TRBJ2-1,SARDPSKVSYNEQF
TRBV20-1,TRBJ1-2,SASPSSGDESST
TRBV6-2/TRBV6-3,TRBJ1-1,ASRLGGQSTEAF
TRBV30,TRBJ2-7,AWSPWDRGRPYEQY
TRBV7-2,TRBJ1-2,ASSLYGNHYGYT
TRBV24-1,TRBJ2-6,ATSDPTRSGANVLT
TRBV29-1,TRBJ2-7,SVQGIYEQY
TRBV6-2/TRBV6-3,TRBJ2-1,ASSYRGGLSEQF
TRBV5-1,TRBJ1-1,ASSLGTGGQGTEAF
TRBV5-5,TRBJ2-7,ASSSLAGVYYEQY
TRBV11-2,TRBJ1-1,ASSLVRQMNTEAF
TRBV5-4,TRBJ2-3,ASSVTSGSIETQY
TRBV5-3,TRBJ1-1,ARSLASGWNTEAF
TRBV11-3,TRBJ2-7,ASSLEGYEQY
TRBV6-5,TRBJ2-7,ASNFAGAIYEQY
TRBV11-2,TRBJ2-1,ASSLGVGSYNEQF
TRBV20-1,TRBJ2-7,SASSRPYEQY
TRBV7-2,TRBJ1-4,ASSLPRDRGEKLF
TRBV6-1,TRBJ2-2,ASRGTANTGELF
TRBV20-1,TRBJ2-5,SASLEGETQY
TRBV29-1,TRBJ2-2,SVKGAPNTGELF
TRBV12-2,TRBJ1-6,ARGKGLRSSYNSPLH
TRBV5-1,TRBJ1-4,ASSQGQGDEKLF
TRBV9,TRBJ1-2,ASSGTGGWSNYGYT
TRBV11-2,TRBJ2-1,ASDRGTPYNEQF
TRBV20-1,TRBJ2-5,SAIGQETQY
TRBV4-3,TRBJ2-3,ASSLAPDRGDTQY
TRBV29-1,TRBJ2-5,SAEIDTKETQY
TRBV20-1,TRBJ1-2,SARDSGRGRGYGYT